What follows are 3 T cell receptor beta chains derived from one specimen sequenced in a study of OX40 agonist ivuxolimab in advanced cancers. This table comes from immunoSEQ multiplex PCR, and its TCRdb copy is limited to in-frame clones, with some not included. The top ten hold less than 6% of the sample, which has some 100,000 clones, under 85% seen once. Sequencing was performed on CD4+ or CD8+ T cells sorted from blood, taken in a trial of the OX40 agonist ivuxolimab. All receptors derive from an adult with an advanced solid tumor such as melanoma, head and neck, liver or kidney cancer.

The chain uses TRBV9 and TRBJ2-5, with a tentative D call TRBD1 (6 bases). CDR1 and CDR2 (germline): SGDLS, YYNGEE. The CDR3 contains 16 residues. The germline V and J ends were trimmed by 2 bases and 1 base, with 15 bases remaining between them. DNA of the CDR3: TGTGCCAGCAGCGTCCGGTCGGGACAATTCCAAGAGACCCAGTACTTC. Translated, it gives CASSVRSGQFQETQYF.

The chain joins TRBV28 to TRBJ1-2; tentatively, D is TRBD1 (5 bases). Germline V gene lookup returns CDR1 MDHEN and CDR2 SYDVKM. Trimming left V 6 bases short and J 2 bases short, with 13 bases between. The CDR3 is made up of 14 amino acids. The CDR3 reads CASRMGRANYGYTF. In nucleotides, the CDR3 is TGTGCCAGCAGGATGGGACGGGCAAACTATGGCTACACCTTC.

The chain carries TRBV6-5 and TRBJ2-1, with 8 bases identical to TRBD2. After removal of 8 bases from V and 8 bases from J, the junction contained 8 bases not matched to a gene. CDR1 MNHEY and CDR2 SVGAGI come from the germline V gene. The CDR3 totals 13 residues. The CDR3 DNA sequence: TGTGCCAGCGTCGTCGCGGGGGGCGATGAGCAGTTCTTC. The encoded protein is CASVVAGGDEQFF.